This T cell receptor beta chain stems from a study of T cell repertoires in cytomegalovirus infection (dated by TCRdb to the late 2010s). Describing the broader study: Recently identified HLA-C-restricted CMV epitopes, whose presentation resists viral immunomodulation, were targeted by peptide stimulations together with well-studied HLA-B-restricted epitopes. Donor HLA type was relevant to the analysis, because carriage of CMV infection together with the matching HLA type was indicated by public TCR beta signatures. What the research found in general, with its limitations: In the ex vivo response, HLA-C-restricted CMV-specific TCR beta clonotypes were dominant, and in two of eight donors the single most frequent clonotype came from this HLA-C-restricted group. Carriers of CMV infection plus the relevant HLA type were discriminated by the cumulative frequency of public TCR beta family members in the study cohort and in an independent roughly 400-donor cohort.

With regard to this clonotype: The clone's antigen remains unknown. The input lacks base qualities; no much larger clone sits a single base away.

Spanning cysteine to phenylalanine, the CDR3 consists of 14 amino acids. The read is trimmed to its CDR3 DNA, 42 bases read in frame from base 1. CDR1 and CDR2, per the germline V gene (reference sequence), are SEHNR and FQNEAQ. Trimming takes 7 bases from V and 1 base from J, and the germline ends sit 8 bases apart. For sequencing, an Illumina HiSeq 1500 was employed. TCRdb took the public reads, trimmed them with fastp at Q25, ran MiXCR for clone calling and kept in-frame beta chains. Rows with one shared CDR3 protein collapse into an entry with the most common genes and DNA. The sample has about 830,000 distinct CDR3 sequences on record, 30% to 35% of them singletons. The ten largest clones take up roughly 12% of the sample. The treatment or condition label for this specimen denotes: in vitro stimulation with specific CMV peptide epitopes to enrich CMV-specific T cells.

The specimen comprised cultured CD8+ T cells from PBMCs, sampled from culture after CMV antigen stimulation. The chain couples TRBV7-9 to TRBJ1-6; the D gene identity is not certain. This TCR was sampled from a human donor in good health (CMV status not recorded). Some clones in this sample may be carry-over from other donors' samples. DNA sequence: TGTGCCAGCATTGAGGCGTCCTATAATTCACCCCTCCACTTT. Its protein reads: CASIEASYNSPLHF.